A single sample is the source of the 28 T cell receptor beta chains below, sequenced in a study of blood T cell repertoires in COVID-19. The method was immunoSEQ multiplex PCR; TCRdb's version includes in-frame clones alone and lacks a portion of them. The sample contains about 250,000 clones, around nine tenths of which appear only once. The specimen sequenced was peripheral blood. These receptors were obtained from a man between 18 and 35 years old with active or convalescent COVID-19.

The rearrangement joins TRBV19 to TRBJ1-2; D is uncertain. The V gene's germline CDR1 is LNHDA and CDR2 SQIVND (reference sequence). This CDR3 comprises 15 residues. The V gene lost 6 bases and the J gene lost 4 bases, with 18 bases spanning the gap. In nucleotides, the CDR3 is TGTGCCAGTAGAGTTGGAGAGGGTAGACCCTATGGCTACACCTTC. Translated: CASRVGEGRPYGYTF.

This chain uses TRBV20-1 with TRBJ2-3; D remains unclear. V dropped 2 bases and J dropped 5 bases, with 5 bases sitting between them. Per the germline V gene, CDR1 is DFQATT and CDR2 is SNEGSKA (reference sequence). The CDR3 sequence is 11 residues long. The CDR3 region has the DNA TGCAGTGCTAGAACCGGAGATACGCAGTATTTT. Translation gives CSARTGDTQYF.

CDR3 protein: CASSPSGDRVWTEAFF. The DNA for the CDR3 is TGCGCCAGCAGCCCCTCCGGGGACAGGGTGTGGACTGAAGCTTTCTTT. The chain combines TRBV5-1 with TRBJ1-1; 9 nucleotides match TRBD1. The CDR3 runs 16 residues. Germline CDR1 reads SGHRS; CDR2 reads YFSETQ. V shed 4 bases, J shed 5 bases, and the junction held 12 bases outside the gene matches.

Turning to this clone: The junction departs from germline at one end; a sequencing error may be responsible. The chain recombines TRBV7-2 with TRBJ2-1; the D is unclear. Germline CDR1 SGHTA, CDR2 FQGNSA. The CDR3 is made up of 13 amino acids. For the CDR3, the DNA is TGTGCCAGCAGCTTAGGTTCCTTCAATGAGCAGTTCTTC. Translated, it gives CASSLGSFNEQFF.

The chain carries TRBV6-5 and TRBJ1-1; 8 nucleotides match TRBD1. This CDR3 is 14 amino acids long. The V gene end was trimmed by 4 bases and the J gene end by 12 bases; junction bases not matched to a gene: 13. Germline-derived CDR1 and CDR2 are MNHEY and SVGAGI. The CDR3 loop is CASSSMTGAKVSFF. The CDR3 bases are TGTGCCAGCAGTTCGATGACAGGGGCTAAGGTATCTTTCTTT.

The rearrangement uses TRBV5-4 and TRBJ2-5; 8 positions match TRBD2. CDR1 and CDR2 (germline): SGHNT, YYREEE (reference sequence). The V gene end was trimmed by 2 bases and the J gene end by 4 bases; junction bases not matched to a gene: 10. The CDR3 contains 16 residues. DNA of the CDR3: TGTGCCAGCAGCTTACACGGGGGGGCCGGAGCAGAGACCCAGTACTTC. This encodes CASSLHGGAGAETQYF.

The chain is built from TRBV20-1 and TRBJ1-1; a possible D gene is TRBD1 (6 bases). Trimming took 3 bases from V and 1 from J, leaving 15 bases between them. This CDR3 has 15 residues. Per germline, CDR1 DFQATT and CDR2 SNEGSKA (reference sequence). CDR3 protein: CSASPASTGNTEAFF. The CDR3 DNA follows: TGCAGTGCTAGTCCTGCCTCGACAGGGAACACTGAAGCTTTCTTT.

The rearrangement links TRBV14 to TRBJ2-1, with D tentatively TRBD2 (7 bases). Trimming took off 6 bases at V and 5 bases at J, with 20 bases between the two ends. The CDR3 contains 16 residues. Germline V gene data show CDR1 as SGHDN and CDR2 as FVKESK. CDR3 nucleotide sequence: TGTGCCAGCAGTAGAATGGGGGTCGGGGGGCACAATGAGCAGTTCTTC. Its translation is CASSRMGVGGHNEQFF.

This chain uses TRBV9 with TRBJ1-2; 12 bases agree with TRBD1. J was trimmed by 6 bases and V by 0 bases; bases with no gene match: 3. Germline V CDR1 and CDR2: SGDLS, YYNGEE. The CDR3 consists of 15 residues. The CDR3 region is CASSVVGQGAHGYTF. As DNA, the CDR3 is TGTGCCAGCAGCGTAGTGGGACAGGGGGCGCATGGCTACACCTTC.

This chain connects TRBV5-6 to TRBJ1-4; D is unclear. The CDR3 is made up of 14 amino acids. Germline lookup yields CDR1 SGHDT and CDR2 YYEEEE. The V end lost 0 bases, the J end lost 5 bases, and 8 bases lay between the germline ends. In nucleotides, the CDR3 is TGTGCCAGCAGCTTGGGCAGTTCAAATGAAAAACTGTTTTTT. This codes for CASSLGSSNEKLFF.

The chain combines TRBV2 with TRBJ2-5, with 10 bases identical to TRBD2. The CDR3 spans 16 residues. Germline values: CDR1 SNHLY, CDR2 FYNNEI. V shed 5 bases and J 0 bases; nucleotides not matched to a gene: 6. CDR3 region: CASSTSTSGDQETQYF. For the CDR3, the DNA is TGTGCCAGCAGTACATCCACTAGCGGGGACCAAGAGACCCAGTACTTC.

This clone was counted a single time. V usage is TRBV7-6 and J usage is TRBJ2-1; 14 positions match TRBD2. Germline loops: CDR1 SGHVS, CDR2 FNYEAQ. With 0 bases clipped from V and 5 bases from J, the junction kept 15 bases outside the gene matches. The CDR3 spans 21 residues. CDR3 sequence (DNA): TGTGCCAGCAGCTTAGCGATTGCGGGACTAGCGGGAGATTCCGCGAACAATGAGCAGTTCTTC. It yields the protein CASSLAIAGLAGDSANNEQFF.

The chain links TRBV15 to TRBJ1-5, with 11 nucleotides matching TRBD1. V gave up 5 bases and J gave up 6 bases; unmatched junction bases: 3. The CDR3 sequence is 14 residues long. CDR1 LNHNV and CDR2 YYDKDF come from the germline V gene (reference sequence). CDR3 residues: CATSGQGAAQPQHF. CDR3 nucleotide sequence: TGTGCCACCAGCGGACAGGGGGCGGCTCAGCCCCAGCATTTT.

The J gene is TRBJ1-5, the V gene TRBV7-3; 7 bases match TRBD1. Germline assignment: CDR1 SGHTA and CDR2 FQGTGA. The CDR3 extends over 16 amino acids. The V gene end was trimmed by 5 bases and the J gene end by 0 bases; junction bases not matched to a gene: 7. The CDR3 DNA follows: TGTGCCAGCAGCCCCTCGGGGACAGATAGCAATCAGCCCCAGCATTTT. Its translation: CASSPSGTDSNQPQHF.

In its sample, this clone was seen once. The chain is built from TRBV7-9 and TRBJ1-2, with 7 bases matching TRBD1. V dropped 7 bases and J dropped 4; count of bases not matched to a gene: 15. This CDR3 is 16 amino acids long. Looked up from germline, CDR1 is SEHNR and CDR2 is FQNEAQ (reference sequence). The CDR3 loop is CASTILRQGGPYGYTF. The DNA of the CDR3 is TGTGCCAGCACTATCCTCCGTCAGGGGGGTCCCTATGGCTACACCTTC.

This chain uses TRBV27 with TRBJ2-5, with 7 bases aligning to TRBD1. The CDR3 totals 15 residues. Germline V lookup: CDR1 MNHEY, CDR2 SMNVEV (reference sequence). With 5 bases clipped from V and 5 bases from J, the junction kept 11 bases outside the gene matches. CDR3 sequence: CASSRSTGAGETQYF. The CDR3 DNA sequence: TGTGCCAGCAGTCGATCTACAGGGGCCGGGGAGACCCAGTACTTC.

The chain has TRBV6-5 and TRBJ2-5; D uncertain. This CDR3 is 11 amino acids long. Trimming stripped 6 bases from V and 5 bases from J, with 7 bases between. Germline lookup yields CDR1 MNHEY and CDR2 SVGAGI. Written as DNA, the CDR3 is TGTGCCAGCAGCTTGTTGGAGACCCAGTACTTC. Residues: CASSLLETQYF.

The chain uses TRBV5-1 and TRBJ2-1, with 12 bases that match TRBD2. Germline assignment: CDR1 SGHRS and CDR2 YFSETQ. V lost 2 bases and J lost 1; bases outside the gene matches: 10. The CDR3 is made up of 19 amino acids. CDR3 nucleotide sequence: TGCGCCAGCAGCTTCCGGACTAGCGGGATAGGGAGTTCCTACAATGAGCAGTTCTTC. As protein: CASSFRTSGIGSSYNEQFF.

J is TRBJ1-5 and V is TRBV5-6, with TRBD1 as a possible D gene (6 bases). CDR3 length equals 17 residues. Trimming left V 4 bases short and J 0 bases short, with 17 bases between. The germline V gene encodes CDR1 SGHDT and CDR2 YYEEEE. The CDR3 coding sequence is TGTGCCAGCAGCAGAAGACAGGTCTCCAATAGCAATCAGCCCCAGCATTTT. Its protein is CASSRRQVSNSNQPQHF. Full variable domain (outside the CDR3, taken from reference TRBV5-6 and TRBJ1-5): DAGVTQSPTHLIKTRGQQVTLRCSPKSGHDTVSWYQQALGQGPQFIFQYYEEEERQRGNFPDRFSGHQFPNYSSELNVNALLLGDSALYLCASSRRQVSNSNQPQHFGDGTRLSIL.

The CDR3 is CASSQDIIRAPAGYTF. In nucleotides, the CDR3 is TGCGCCAGCAGCCAAGATATTATCAGGGCCCCCGCAGGCTACACCTTC. The rearrangement links TRBV4-3 to TRBJ1-2; D is perhaps TRBD1 (5 bases). This CDR3 has 16 amino acids. Germline lookup yields CDR1 LGHNA and CDR2 YSLEER. Trimming removed 0 bases at V and 8 bases at J, with 19 bases between.

Regarding this clone: At the DNA level, this CDR3 is encoded by other sequences in the same sample as well. CDR3 sequence: CASSLGLAYNEQFF. The CDR3 DNA sequence: TGTGCCAGCAGCTTGGGACTAGCTTACAATGAGCAGTTCTTC. J is TRBJ2-1 and V is TRBV7-9; 9 bases match TRBD2. With V trimmed by 3 bases and J by 4 bases, 1 base remained unmatched. CDR3 length: 14 amino acids. Per germline, CDR1 SEHNR and CDR2 FQNEAQ (reference sequence). Full variable domain (remainder filled in from reference TRBV7-9 and TRBJ2-1): DTGVSQNPRHKITKRGQNVTFRCDPISEHNRLYWYRQTLGQGPEFLTYFQNEAQLEKSRLLSDRFSAERPKGSFSTLEIQRTEQGDSAMYLCASSLGLAYNEQFFGPGTRLTVL.

The chain carries TRBV7-9 and TRBJ1-1, with D possibly being TRBD1 (6 bases). V gave up 2 bases and J gave up 0 bases, with 13 bases separating them. This CDR3 has 16 residues. In germline, CDR1 is SEHNR, CDR2 FQNEAQ (reference sequence). This chain's CDR3 is CASSLTTGPLNTEAFF. CDR3 nucleotides: TGTGCCAGCAGCTTAACTACAGGGCCCTTGAACACTGAAGCTTTCTTT.

The V and J genes are TRBV4-1 and TRBJ1-5; perhaps TRBD1 as D (6 bases). V gave up 0 bases and J gave up 6 bases, with 18 bases separating them. The V gene's germline CDR1 is MGHRA and CDR2 YSYEKL. The CDR3 runs 17 residues. CDR3 region: CASSQEPRGGAGQPQHF. The CDR3 DNA reads as TGCGCCAGCAGCCAAGAACCTCGGGGGGGGGCCGGTCAGCCCCAGCATTTT.

Only one count was recorded for this clone. This rearrangement joins TRBV19 to TRBJ1-2; 10 bases match TRBD1. This CDR3 has 14 residues. V trimming: 10 bases; J trimming: 8 bases; junction bases outside the gene matches: 13. In germline, CDR1 is LNHDA, CDR2 SQIVND (reference sequence). Here the CDR3 DNA reads TGTGCCACCCGGGGGACAGGGGTTGCTTTCGGCTACACCTTC. It codes for CATRGTGVAFGYTF.

The chain joins TRBV7-3 to TRBJ1-2, with TRBD1 matching over 7 bases. CDR1 is SGHTA and CDR2 is FQGTGA in the germline V gene. J was trimmed by 6 bases and V by 0 bases; bases with no gene match: 7. The CDR3 is made up of 15 amino acids. CDR3 bases: TGTGCCAGCAGCTTAACCCCTGACAGGGTAGATGGCTACACCTTC. Translation gives CASSLTPDRVDGYTF.

This clone appeared a single time. The chain has TRBV7-3 and TRBJ2-2, with 13 bases fitting TRBD2. The CDR3 runs 19 residues. Trimming took 5 bases from V and 1 from J; bases not matched to a gene: 10. Germline values: CDR1 SGHTA, CDR2 FQGTGA. The CDR3 nucleotides read TGTGCCAGCAGCCCCCGACTAGCGGGAGGCCAATTGAACACCGGGGAGCTGTTTTTT. Its translation: CASSPRLAGGQLNTGELFF. The full variable domain, its missing parts supplied by reference TRBV7-3 and TRBJ2-2, is GAGVSQTPSNKVTEKGKYVELRCDPISGHTALYWYRQSLGQGPEFLIYFQGTGAADDSGLPNDRFFAVRPEGSVSTLKIQRTERGDSAVYLCASSPRLAGGQLNTGELFFGEGSRLTVL.

Notes on this clone: The germline gene is not matched at one end of the junction; a read error may be the cause. The gene calls are TRBV10-3 and TRBJ1-1; D is unresolved. Germline values: CDR1 ENHRY, CDR2 SYGVKD. The CDR3 is 13 amino acids. CDR3: CASSGDTTRHTLF. DNA of the CDR3: TGTGCCAGCTCGGGAGACACAACCCGGCACACACTTTTT.

This clone was recorded a few times. The chain joins TRBV28 to TRBJ2-7; the D is unclear. Trimming removed 2 bases from V and 6 bases from J, with 17 bases in between. The germline V gene has CDR1 MDHEN and CDR2 SYDVKM. The CDR3 contains 15 residues. CDR3 bases: TGTGCCAGCAGTTTAAGCAGTCAGGTTTTCCCCGAGCAGTACTTC. Translation gives CASSLSSQVFPEQYF.